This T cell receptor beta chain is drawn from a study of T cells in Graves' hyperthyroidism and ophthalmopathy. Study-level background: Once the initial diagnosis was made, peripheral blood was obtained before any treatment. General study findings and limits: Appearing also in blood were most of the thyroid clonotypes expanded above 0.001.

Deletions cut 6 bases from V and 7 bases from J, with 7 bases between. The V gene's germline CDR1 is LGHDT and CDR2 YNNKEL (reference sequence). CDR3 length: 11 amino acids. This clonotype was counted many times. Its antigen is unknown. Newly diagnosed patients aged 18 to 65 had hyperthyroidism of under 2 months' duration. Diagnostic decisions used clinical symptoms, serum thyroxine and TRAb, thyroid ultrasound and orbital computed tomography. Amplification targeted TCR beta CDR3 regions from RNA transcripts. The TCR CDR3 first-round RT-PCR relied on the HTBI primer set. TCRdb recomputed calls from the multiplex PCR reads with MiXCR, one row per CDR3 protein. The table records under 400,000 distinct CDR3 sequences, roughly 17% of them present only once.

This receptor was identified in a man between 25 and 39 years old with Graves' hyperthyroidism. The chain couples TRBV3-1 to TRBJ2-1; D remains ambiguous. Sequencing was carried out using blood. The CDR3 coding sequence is TGTGCCAGCAGTCGGGTGAATGAGCAGTTCTTC. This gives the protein CASSRVNEQFF.